This T cell receptor (beta chain) was sequenced in a study of OX40 agonist ivuxolimab in advanced cancers. Assay: immunoSEQ multiplex PCR; the TCRdb copy retains only in-frame clones and omits some. The repertoire holds about 51,000 clones, around 77% seen once, with over 2% in the top ten. The germline gives CDR1 DFQATT, CDR2 SNEGSKA (reference sequence). The CDR3 is 11 residues long. The V end lost 6 bases, the J end lost 3 bases, and 9 bases lay between the germline ends. The sequenced sample was CD4+ or CD8+ T cells sorted from blood, obtained in a trial of the OX40 agonist ivuxolimab. The clonotype was recovered from an adult with an advanced solid tumor such as melanoma, head and neck, liver or kidney cancer. J is TRBJ2-7 and V is TRBV20-1, with unresolved D. The CDR3 loop is CSANRVYEQYF. The DNA for the CDR3 is TGCAGTGCGAACCGGGTCTACGAGCAGTACTTC.